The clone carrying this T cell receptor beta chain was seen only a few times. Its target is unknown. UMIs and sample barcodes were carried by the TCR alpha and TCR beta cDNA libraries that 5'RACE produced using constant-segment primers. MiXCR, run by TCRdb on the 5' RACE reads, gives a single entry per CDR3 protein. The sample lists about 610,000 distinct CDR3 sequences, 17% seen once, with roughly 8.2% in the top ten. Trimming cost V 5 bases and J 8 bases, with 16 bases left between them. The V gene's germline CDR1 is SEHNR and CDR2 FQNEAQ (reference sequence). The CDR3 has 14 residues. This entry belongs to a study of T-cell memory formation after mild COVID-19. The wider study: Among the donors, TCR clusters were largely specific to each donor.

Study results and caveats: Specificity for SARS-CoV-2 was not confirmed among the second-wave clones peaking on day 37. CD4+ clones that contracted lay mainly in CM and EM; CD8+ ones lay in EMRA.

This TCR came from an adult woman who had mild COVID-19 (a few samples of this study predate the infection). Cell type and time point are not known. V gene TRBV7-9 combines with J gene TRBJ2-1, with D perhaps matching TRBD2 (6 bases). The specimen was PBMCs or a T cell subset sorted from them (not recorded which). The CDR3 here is CASSPPGTGDEQFF. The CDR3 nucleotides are TGTGCCAGCAGCCCGCCGGGGACTGGGGATGAGCAGTTCTTC.